The 4 T cell receptor beta chains below were found in one sample sequenced in a study of T cell changes during pregnancy in multiple sclerosis. The method was immunoSEQ multiplex PCR; TCRdb's version includes in-frame clones alone and lacks a portion of them. Of 45,000 to 60,000 clones listed, approximately 92% are singletons. This sample comprised CD4+ T cells from peripheral blood mononuclear cells, obtained in the third trimester of pregnancy. The source of these receptors is a female donor with multiple sclerosis, enrolled in a pregnancy study.

The chain uses TRBV5-1 and TRBJ2-5; TRBD2 is a possible D gene (5 bases). Per the germline V gene, CDR1 is SGHRS and CDR2 is YFSETQ. V lost 0 bases and J 2 bases, leaving 8 bases between the germline ends. The length of the CDR3 is 14 residues. CDR3 sequence (DNA): TGCGCCAGCAGCTTGGCTAGCAGTCAAGAGACCCAGTACTTC. Amino acids: CASSLASSQETQYF.

V gene TRBV4-2 combines with J gene TRBJ2-1, with D maybe TRBD1 (6 bases). The CDR3 runs 17 residues. CDR1 is LGHNA and CDR2 is YNFKEQ in the germline V gene. Trimming removed 1 base from V and 7 bases from J, with 20 bases in between. CDR3 residues: CASSQGSGTIHLNEQFF. The CDR3 nucleotides are TGTGCCAGCAGCCAAGGGTCGGGGACAATTCACTTAAATGAGCAGTTCTTC.

The rearrangement joins TRBV28 to TRBJ2-7; no definite D call. Per germline, CDR1 MDHEN and CDR2 SYDVKM. This CDR3 has 15 residues. The ends were cut back, 4 bases at V and 3 bases at J, with 16 bases in the middle. CDR3 protein: CASSSPVVSSYEQYF. For the CDR3, the DNA is TGTGCCAGCAGTTCCCCCGTGGTTAGCAGCTACGAGCAGTACTTC.

The chain employs TRBV7-3 and TRBJ2-1, with 11 bases lining up with TRBD2. CDR3 size: 15 residues. The V segment lost 5 bases and the J segment 6 bases; nucleotides outside the gene matches: 6. Germline values: CDR1 SGHTA, CDR2 FQGTGA. The CDR3 here is CASSPIAGGGNEQFF. The CDR3 coding sequence is TGTGCCAGCAGCCCAATAGCGGGAGGGGGCAATGAGCAGTTCTTC.